Listed below are T cell receptor beta chains from one sample, sequenced in a study of OX40 agonist ivuxolimab in advanced cancers. The data were produced by immunoSEQ multiplex PCR, yet TCRdb's version contains in-frame clones alone and is incomplete. The table has 50,000 to 70,000 clones, about 86% seen once. Sequenced here: CD4+ or CD8+ T cells sorted from blood, sampled in a trial of the OX40 agonist ivuxolimab. These receptors were collected from an adult with an advanced solid tumor such as melanoma, head and neck, liver or kidney cancer. Each CDR3 is given with its conserved first and last residue. D genes are given only for firm matches. A row's size may be missing; if present it is once, few, many or a size class.

TGTGCCAGCAGCTTGGGGACAGGGGGAGGTGAGCAGTACTTC	CASSLGTGGGEQYF	TRBV5-4	TRBD1	once	TRBJ2-7
TGCGCCAGCAGTAATGTACAGGGGAAGGCCGGGGAGCTGTTTTTT	CASSNVQGKAGELFF	TRBV5-1	TRBD1	-	TRBJ2-2
TGTGCCAGCAGCTTAACCTTCGACCTAGCGGGAGCTGCCGGGGAGCTGTTTTTT	CASSLTFDLAGAAGELFF	TRBV7-3	TRBD2	-	TRBJ2-2
TGTGCCAGCAGCTTAGCGGGAACCGAGCAGTACTTC	CASSLAGTEQYF	TRBV7-8	-	-	TRBJ2-7
TGCAGCGTGAGTGCGGTAAGGTCCTACAATGAGCAGTTCTTC	CSVSAVRSYNEQFF	TRBV29-1	-	-	TRBJ2-1
TGTGCCAGTAGTATACCAGTAGCGGGGGGGAAGACCCAGTACTTC	CASSIPVAGGKTQYF	TRBV19	TRBD2	-	TRBJ2-5
TGTGCCAGCAGTTTATCTGCGCCAGGGGGCAGCTCTGGGGCCAACGTCCTGACTTTC	CASSLSAPGGSSGANVLTF	TRBV27	TRBD1	once	TRBJ2-6
TGCGCCAGCAGCTTGGAAGTGAGCTCTGGGGCCAACGTCCTGACTTTC	CASSLEVSSGANVLTF	TRBV5-1	-	-	TRBJ2-6
TGTGCCAGCAGCCGTCAGGCTCGGGAGACCCAGTACTTC	CASSRQARETQYF	TRBV7-9	-	-	TRBJ2-5
TGCGCCAGCAGCCCCAGACAGGGTCGCAACGAGCAGTACTTC	CASSPRQGRNEQYF	TRBV10-1	TRBD1	medium-sized	TRBJ2-7
TGTGCCAGCAGTGAACCCTTACTAGCGGGAGTTGACGAGCAGTACTTC	CASSEPLLAGVDEQYF	TRBV2	TRBD2	-	TRBJ2-7
TGTGCTAGTGGTTTGGTACTCGGGCGGGGGGGCCGAGATACGCAGTATTTT	CASGLVLGRGGRDTQYF	TRBV12-5	TRBD2	few	TRBJ2-3
TGTGCCAGCAGTTCGAGGGACAGGGCCGACGAGCAGTACTTC	CASSSRDRADEQYF	TRBV7-2	TRBD1	-	TRBJ2-7
TGTGCCAGTATCAGCGGGACTAGCACAGATACGCAGTATTTT	CASISGTSTDTQYF	TRBV19	TRBD2	-	TRBJ2-3
TGTGCCAGCAGTTTGGCTGGGACTAGCGGGAGAGGGATCAATGAGCAGTTCTTC	CASSLAGTSGRGINEQFF	TRBV27	TRBD2	-	TRBJ2-1
TGTGCCAGCAGCTACCGCCCGGGACAGGGAAACGAGCAGTACTTC	CASSYRPGQGNEQYF	TRBV7-6	TRBD1	few	TRBJ2-7
TGTGCCAGCAGCCTCGACGGGGGAAGCGGTGATGAGCAGTTCTTC	CASSLDGGSGDEQFF	TRBV7-9	-	-	TRBJ2-1
TGTGCCAGCAGCTTAGGGTTAGCGGTTCTGGATGAGCAGTTCTTC	CASSLGLAVLDEQFF	TRBV7-9	-	-	TRBJ2-1
TGTGCCAGCTCACCACCGGCTTTCGTTAGCTACGAGCAGTACTTC	CASSPPAFVSYEQYF	TRBV18	-	medium-sized	TRBJ2-7
TGTGCCTGGAGTCTGGACAGCGATCAGCCCCAGCATTTT	CAWSLDSDQPQHF	TRBV30	-	-	TRBJ1-5
TGTGCCAGCAGCGTAGGGGCAGCGGGAACCTACAATGAGCAGTTCTTC	CASSVGAAGTYNEQFF	TRBV9	TRBD2	-	TRBJ2-1
TGTGCCAGCAGTGGAGGACTAGAGGTCTATGAGCAGTTCTTC	CASSGGLEVYEQFF	TRBV2	TRBD2	once	TRBJ2-1
TGTGCCAGTAGAGGAGGGACTACCTCGGCGGGGGCCCAGTACTTC	CASRGGTTSAGAQYF	TRBV19	TRBD2	-	TRBJ2-5
TGTGCCAGCAGTCCAGGGTCCGGAAACACCATATATTTT	CASSPGSGNTIYF	TRBV11-2	-	-	TRBJ1-3
TGTGCCAGCAGCTTAGCGATCGGTATCTATGGCTACACCTTC	CASSLAIGIYGYTF	TRBV7-9	-	-	TRBJ1-2
TGTGCCAGCAGCGCCCCATTCGGACAGGTACCAGATACGCAGTATTTT	CASSAPFGQVPDTQYF	TRBV9	TRBD1	-	TRBJ2-3
TGTGCCAGCAGTTATATCCAACTATGGACGGAGGACGAGCAGTACTTC	CASSYIQLWTEDEQYF	TRBV5-6	-	few	TRBJ2-7
TGTGCCAGCAGCTTTTGGGGGCTAGCCAAAAACATTCAGTACTTC	CASSFWGLAKNIQYF	TRBV11-2	-	-	TRBJ2-4
TGTGCCAGCAGTTTCATGGTGAACACTGAAGCTTTCTTT	CASSFMVNTEAFF	TRBV2	-	-	TRBJ1-1
TGTGCCAGCATTCGGGGGAGGGCCAATAGAGATACGCAGTATTTT	CASIRGRANRDTQYF	TRBV5-6	TRBD2	-	TRBJ2-3
TGTGCCAGCAGCGTAAGCGGGACAAACAGGGAGACCCAGTACTTC	CASSVSGTNRETQYF	TRBV9	-	-	TRBJ2-5
TGTGCCAGCAGTGCTAAAGACAGCCGTTATAATTCACCCCTCCACTTT	CASSAKDSRYNSPLHF	TRBV14	-	-	TRBJ1-6
TGCGCCAGCATCTCAGGGGACGGCTATACGCAGTATTTT	CASISGDGYTQYF	TRBV5-1	-	once	TRBJ2-3
TGTGCCAGCAGGGGGGAAATGAGTAGCAATCAGCCCCAGCATTTT	CASRGEMSSNQPQHF	TRBV2	-	-	TRBJ1-5
TGTGCCAGCAGTGAATATAGGGCTTTTAGCAATCAGCCCCAGCATTTT	CASSEYRAFSNQPQHF	TRBV6-1	-	-	TRBJ1-5
TGTGCCAGCAGTCCCGCCGGCGGGCTGAACACTGAAGCTTTCTTT	CASSPAGGLNTEAFF	TRBV6-5	-	-	TRBJ1-1